The rows below give T cell receptor beta chains drawn from one sample of a study of response to subunit inactivated influenza vaccine. MiXCR, applied by TCRdb to the RT-PCR reads, yields one record per CDR3 protein. The sample consists of about 190,000 distinct CDR3 sequences, around 14% of them appearing once. Specimen: CD8+ T cells sorted from PBMCs, collected 4 to 6 days after vaccination. The receptors come from a man between 50 and 59 years old who received an inactivated influenza vaccine. Each CDR3 is given with its conserved first and last residue. The order of the fields is D gene, J gene, clone size, V gene, CDR3 protein, CDR3 DNA. A D gene is named only where the DNA matches it firmly. Expanded clones get a size class; other rows say once, few or many, or leave the size out.

TRBD1 TRBJ2-2 NA TRBV20-1 CSARISGGAGTGELFF TGCAGTGCTAGAATCTCAGGGGGCGCAGGAACCGGGGAGCTGTTTTTT
NA TRBJ1-1 NA TRBV24-1 CATSDLKGTEAFF TGTGCCACCAGTGATTTGAAGGGGACTGAAGCTTTCTTT
TRBD2 TRBJ2-7 NA TRBV13 CASSLPSGGNYEQYF TGTGCCAGCAGCCTCCCTAGCGGGGGAAACTACGAGCAGTACTTC
TRBD1 TRBJ2-7 few TRBV2 CASRGQGIYEQYF TGTGCCAGCCGGGGACAGGGAATCTACGAGCAGTACTTC
NA TRBJ2-2 NA TRBV7-2 CASDLIGGPGELFF TGTGCCAGCGACTTAATTGGGGGGCCCGGGGAGCTGTTTTTT
NA TRBJ2-7 NA TRBV28 CASSPRGGRLGEQYF TGTGCCAGCAGTCCCCGGGGAGGCCGCCTAGGCGAGCAGTACTTC
NA TRBJ2-1 few TRBV12-3/TRBV12-4 CASSGFHNEQFF TGTGCCAGCAGTGGGTTTCATAATGAGCAGTTCTTC
TRBD1 TRBJ2-3 many TRBV5-1 CASSFFTGESTDTQYF TGCGCCAGCAGCTTTTTCACAGGGGAGAGCACAGATACGCAGTATTTT
NA TRBJ2-5 NA TRBV14 CASSILWGETQYF TGTGCCAGCAGCATACTTTGGGGGGAGACCCAGTACTTC
TRBD2 TRBJ2-7 NA TRBV10-3 CAISAPLAGGPSYEQYF TGTGCCATCAGTGCCCCCCTAGCGGGAGGGCCCTCCTACGAGCAGTACTTC
NA TRBJ2-1 NA TRBV6-1 CASNNYRTNYNEQFF TGTGCCAGCAACAATTACCGGACCAACTACAATGAGCAGTTCTTC
TRBD1 TRBJ1-1 NA TRBV10-2 CASLGQGLGTEAFF TGCGCCAGTTTGGGACAGGGGTTGGGCACTGAAGCTTTCTTT
TRBD2 TRBJ2-5 NA TRBV7-2 CASSLARTSGRAKETQYF TGTGCCAGCAGCTTAGCCCGGACTAGCGGGAGGGCCAAAGAGACCCAGTACTTC